The present T cell receptor beta chain was sequenced within a study of blood T cell repertoires in COVID-19. Across the study: The origin of the acute and convalescent COVID-19 samples was the United States, Italy and Spain. Sample material is recorded as cDNA or gDNA derived from T cells, B-cell-depleted T cells, or PBMCs.

Germline assignment: CDR1 LGHDT and CDR2 YNNKEL (reference sequence). V lost 6 bases and J lost 4, with 13 bases in between. The CDR3 is 14 residues long. Seattle enrolled patients during active infection and tracked them longitudinally. Some clones are missing from TCRdb's copy, which holds only in-frame ones; the method was immunoSEQ multiplex PCR. The sample has approximately 330,000 clones; 80% to 90% are singletons. This sequence joins TRBV3-1 (or the pseudogene TRBV3-2) and TRBJ1-5, with D maybe TRBD1 (5 bases). This TCR was recovered from a man aged 25-40 years with COVID-19, enrolled during active disease. What was sequenced was peripheral blood. CDR3 in amino acids: CASSLDRGNQPQHF. In nucleotides, the CDR3 is TGTGCCAGCAGTTTAGACAGAGGAAATCAGCCCCAGCATTTT.